The clone carrying this T cell receptor beta chain was counted at least ten times. The antigen remains undetermined. CDR3 length: 15 residues. In germline, CDR1 is MNHEY, CDR2 SMNVEV (reference sequence). Trimming removed 6 bases from V and 1 base from J, with 15 bases in between. This sample is drawn from a study of CD8 T cells in ankylosing spondylitis. Study-level results: Apparently characteristic of ankylosing spondylitis blood was a TCR beta motif (about 8 highly homologous variants).

One entry per CDR3 protein results from TCRdb running MiXCR on the 5' RACE reads. The table lists some 140,000 distinct CDR3 sequences, over 15% of them singletons. The chain carries TRBV27 and TRBJ1-1; maybe TRBD1 (5 bases). The receptor comes from a male donor with ankylosing spondylitis. The source material was blood, either unsorted or a sorted T cell fraction (not recorded which). The CDR3 DNA reads as TGTGCCAGCAGCCTCCTAGGGGCCAGGAACACTGAAGCTTTCTTT. It translates to CASSLLGARNTEAFF.